The present T cell receptor (beta chain) was sequenced within a study of T cell clones after liver transplantation. This table comes from immunoSEQ multiplex PCR, and its TCRdb copy is limited to in-frame clones, with some not included. The table includes 10,000 or so clones, more than 75% detected once. As concerns this clone: What it binds is unknown.

Whole-study results and caveats: A significant post-transplant drop in circulating graft-donor-reactive CD4 TCRbeta sequences occurred in most of the 8 subjects.

This CDR3 contains 12 residues. The V segment lost 8 bases and the J segment 3 bases; nucleotides outside the gene matches: 2. Germline CDR1 SNHLY, CDR2 FYNNEI. The input for sequencing was CD8+ T cells from blood, taken at the 22-month timepoint. The receptor was isolated from a human patient who received a liver transplant. Among the T cells, some may be from the graft donor. The chain carries TRBV2 and TRBJ2-7; 9 bases fit TRBD1. In nucleotides, the CDR3 is TGTGCCAGCCAGACAGGGGGCTACGAGCAGTACTTC. Translated: CASQTGGYEQYF.